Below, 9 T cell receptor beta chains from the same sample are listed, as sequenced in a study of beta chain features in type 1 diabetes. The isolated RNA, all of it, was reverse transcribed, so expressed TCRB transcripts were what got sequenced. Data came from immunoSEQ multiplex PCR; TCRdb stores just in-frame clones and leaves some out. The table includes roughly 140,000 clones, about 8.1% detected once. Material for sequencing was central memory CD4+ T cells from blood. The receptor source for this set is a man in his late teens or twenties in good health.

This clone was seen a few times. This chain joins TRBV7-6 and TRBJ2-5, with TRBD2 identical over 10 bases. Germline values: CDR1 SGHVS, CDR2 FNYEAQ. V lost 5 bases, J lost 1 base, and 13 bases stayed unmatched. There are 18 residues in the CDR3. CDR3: CASSPGAGTSAFQETQYF. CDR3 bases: TGTGCCAGCAGCCCCGGGGCGGGGACTAGCGCTTTCCAAGAGACCCAGTACTTC.

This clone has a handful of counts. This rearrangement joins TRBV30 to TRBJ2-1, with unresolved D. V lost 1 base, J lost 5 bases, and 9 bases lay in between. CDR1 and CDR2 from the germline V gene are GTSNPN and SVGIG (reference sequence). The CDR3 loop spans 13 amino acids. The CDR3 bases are TGTGCCTGGAGTGGGCCGGGTGACAATGAGCAGTTCTTC. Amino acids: CAWSGPGDNEQFF.

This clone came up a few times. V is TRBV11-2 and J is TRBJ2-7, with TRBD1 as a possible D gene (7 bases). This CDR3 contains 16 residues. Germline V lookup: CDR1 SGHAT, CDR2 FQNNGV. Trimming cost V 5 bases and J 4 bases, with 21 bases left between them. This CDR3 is CASSQDRGTAQYEQYF. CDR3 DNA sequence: TGTGCCAGCAGCCAAGATCGGGGGACAGCCCAATACGAGCAGTACTTC.

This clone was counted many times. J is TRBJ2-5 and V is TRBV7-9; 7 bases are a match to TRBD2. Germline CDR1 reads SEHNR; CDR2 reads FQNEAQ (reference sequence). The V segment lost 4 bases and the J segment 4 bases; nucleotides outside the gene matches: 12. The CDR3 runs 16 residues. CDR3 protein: CASSSRGGSGGETQYF. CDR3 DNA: TGTGCCAGCAGCTCGAGGGGCGGGAGTGGTGGAGAGACCCAGTACTTC.

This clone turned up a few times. CDR3 in amino acids: CASSEDRTINEQFF. CDR3 nucleotides: TGTGCCAGCAGTGAAGATAGGACTATCAATGAGCAGTTCTTC. The chain couples TRBV2 to TRBJ2-1, with D tentatively TRBD2 (6 bases). Trimming took 1 base from V and 6 from J, leaving 10 bases between them. This CDR3 spans 14 amino acids. Germline CDR1 SNHLY, CDR2 FYNNEI.

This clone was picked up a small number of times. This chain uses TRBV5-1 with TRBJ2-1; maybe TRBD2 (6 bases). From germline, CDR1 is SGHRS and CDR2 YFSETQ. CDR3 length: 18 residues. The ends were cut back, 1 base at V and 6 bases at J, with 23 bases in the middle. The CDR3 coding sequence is TGCGCCAGCAGCTTGAGGTCTAGCGTTGGGGCGGCAGGCAATGAGCAGTTCTTC. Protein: CASSLRSSVGAAGNEQFF.

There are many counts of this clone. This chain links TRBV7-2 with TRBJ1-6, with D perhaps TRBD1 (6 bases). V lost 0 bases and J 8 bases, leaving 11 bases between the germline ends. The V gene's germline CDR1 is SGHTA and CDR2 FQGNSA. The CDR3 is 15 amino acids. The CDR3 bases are TGTGCCAGCAGCTTAGCGAGGACAGACTATTCACCCCTCCACTTT. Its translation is CASSLARTDYSPLHF. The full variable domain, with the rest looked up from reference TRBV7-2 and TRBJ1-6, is GAGVSQSPSNKVTEKGKDVELRCDPISGHTALYWYRQSLGQGLEFLIYFQGNSAPDKSGLPSDRFSAERTGGSVSTLTIQRTQQEDSAVYLCASSLARTDYSPLHFGNGTRLTVT.

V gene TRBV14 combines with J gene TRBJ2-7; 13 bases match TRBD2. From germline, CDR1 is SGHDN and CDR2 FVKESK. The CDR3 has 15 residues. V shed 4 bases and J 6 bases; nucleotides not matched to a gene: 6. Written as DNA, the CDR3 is TGTGCCAGCAGCCGTACAGGACTAGCGGGAGTCGAGCAGTACTTC. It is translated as CASSRTGLAGVEQYF.

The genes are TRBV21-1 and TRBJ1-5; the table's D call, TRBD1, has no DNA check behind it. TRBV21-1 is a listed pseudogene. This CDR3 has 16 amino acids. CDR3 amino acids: CASSKEAGTDIQPQHF. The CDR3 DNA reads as TGTGCCAGCAGCAAAGAGGCCGGGACAGATATTCAGCCCCAGCATTTT.